This T cell receptor (beta chain) was identified in a study of blood T cell repertoires in COVID-19. The overall study: Sources were T cells, B-cell-depleted T cells, or PBMCs; the material itself was cDNA or gDNA.

Followed over time, Seattle patients had been enrolled while infection was active. Measured with immunoSEQ multiplex PCR; TCRdb has only the in-frame clones, and not every one. The sample contains 130,000 to 150,000 clones, 75% to 90% of which appear only once. The CDR3 loop spans 15 amino acids. The germline V gene encodes CDR1 SGHDT and CDR2 YYEEEE. Trimming took 3 bases from V and 8 from J; bases not matched to a gene: 8. Sequencing used peripheral blood. The genes are TRBV5-6 and TRBJ1-2, with 12 bases that match TRBD1. This clonotype was sampled from a woman aged 60-75 years with COVID-19, enrolled during active disease. CDR3 residues: CASSWGGTGGFGYTF. The CDR3, as DNA: TGTGCCAGCAGCTGGGGCGGGACAGGGGGCTTCGGCTACACCTTC.